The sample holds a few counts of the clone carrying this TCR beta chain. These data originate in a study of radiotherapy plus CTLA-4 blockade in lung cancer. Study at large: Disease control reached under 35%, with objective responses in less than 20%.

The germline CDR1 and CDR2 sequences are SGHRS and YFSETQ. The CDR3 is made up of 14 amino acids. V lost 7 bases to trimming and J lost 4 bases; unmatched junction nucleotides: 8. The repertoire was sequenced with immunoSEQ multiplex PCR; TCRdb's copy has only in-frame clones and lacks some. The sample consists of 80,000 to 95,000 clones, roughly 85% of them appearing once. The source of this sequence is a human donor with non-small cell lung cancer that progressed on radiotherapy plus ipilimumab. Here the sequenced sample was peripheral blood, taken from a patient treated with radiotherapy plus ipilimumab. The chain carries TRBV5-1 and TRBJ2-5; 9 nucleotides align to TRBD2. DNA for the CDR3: TGCGCCAGCTCCCTAGCGGGAAGCGGAGAGACCCAGTACTTC. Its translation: CASSLAGSGETQYF.